The clone carrying this T cell receptor delta chain appeared a few times. TCRdb's protein for this DNA is that of a much larger clone and differs from the translation at residue 5, likely a read error; the protein shown is the DNA translation. This sample is drawn from a study of gamma-delta T cells after stem cell transplantation. TCRdb re-analyzed the RT-PCR reads via CATT. Here the sample spans approximately 3,000 delta-chain clones, approximately 1.5% being singletons. Trimming took off 3 bases at V and 0 bases at J, with 28 bases between the two ends. Germline V gene sequence: CDR1 GEAIGNYY, CDR2 EKD. The CDR3 is 20 amino acids.

V and J are TRDV2 and TRDJ1, with a possible D match to TRDD3 (5 bases). The receptor was isolated from a human donor. It is not recorded whose cells these are; they may come from a transplant donor. Input material: gamma-delta T cells. CDR3: CACDALHVPSSGRDTDKLIF. The CDR3 region has the DNA TGTGCCTGTGACGCTCTTCACGTCCCATCCTCGGGGAGAGACACCGATAAACTCATCTTT.